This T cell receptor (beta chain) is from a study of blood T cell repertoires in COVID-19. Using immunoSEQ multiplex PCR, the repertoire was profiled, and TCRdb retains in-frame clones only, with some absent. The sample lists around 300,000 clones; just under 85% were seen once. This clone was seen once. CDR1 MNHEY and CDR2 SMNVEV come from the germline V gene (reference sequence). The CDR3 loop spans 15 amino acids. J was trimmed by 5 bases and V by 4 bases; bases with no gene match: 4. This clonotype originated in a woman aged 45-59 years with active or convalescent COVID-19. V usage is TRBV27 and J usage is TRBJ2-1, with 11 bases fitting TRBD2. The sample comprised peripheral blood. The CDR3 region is CASSSGTSGNNEQFF. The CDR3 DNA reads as TGTGCCAGCAGTTCAGGGACTAGCGGAAACAATGAGCAGTTCTTC.